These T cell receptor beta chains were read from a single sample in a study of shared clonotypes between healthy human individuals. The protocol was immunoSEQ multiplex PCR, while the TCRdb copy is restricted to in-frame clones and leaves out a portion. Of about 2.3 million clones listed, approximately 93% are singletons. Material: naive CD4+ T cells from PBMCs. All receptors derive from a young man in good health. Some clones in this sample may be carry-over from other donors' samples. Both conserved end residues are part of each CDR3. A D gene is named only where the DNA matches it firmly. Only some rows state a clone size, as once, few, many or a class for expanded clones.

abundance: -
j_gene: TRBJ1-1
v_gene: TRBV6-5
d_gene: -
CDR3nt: TGTGCCAGCAGTTACAATTTGGGTCAGGGAAAAACTGAAGCTTTCTTT
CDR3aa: CASSYNLGQGKTEAFF

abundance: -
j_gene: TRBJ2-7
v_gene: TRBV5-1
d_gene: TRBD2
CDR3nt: TGCGCCAGCACCCGGGGGGATTTGGTAAGCGTCGAGCAGTACTTC
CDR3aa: CASTRGDLVSVEQYF

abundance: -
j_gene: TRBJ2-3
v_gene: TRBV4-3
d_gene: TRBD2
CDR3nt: TGCGCCAGCAGCGCAACGGCCCCTACTAGCGCCTACGGCACAGATACGCAGTATTTT
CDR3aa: CASSATAPTSAYGTDTQYF

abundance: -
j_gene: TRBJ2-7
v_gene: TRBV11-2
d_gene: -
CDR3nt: TGTGCCAGCAGTCTCAGAGTTACCTACGAGCAGTACTTC
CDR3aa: CASSLRVTYEQYF

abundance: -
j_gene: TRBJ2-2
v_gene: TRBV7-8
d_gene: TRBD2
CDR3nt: TGTGCCAGCAGCTTAGGTCTAGCGGGAGGGCCGTACACCGGGGAGCTGTTTTTT
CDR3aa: CASSLGLAGGPYTGELFF

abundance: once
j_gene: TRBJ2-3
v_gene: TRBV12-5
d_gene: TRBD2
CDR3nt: TGTGCGGACGGGCGGGAGGGCCGTGTCACAGATACGCAGTATTTT
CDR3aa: CADGREGRVTDTQYF

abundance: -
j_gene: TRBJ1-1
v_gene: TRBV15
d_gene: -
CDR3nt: TGTGCCACCAGCAGGAACAAGATTCTGGACACTGAAGCTTTCTTT
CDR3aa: CATSRNKILDTEAFF

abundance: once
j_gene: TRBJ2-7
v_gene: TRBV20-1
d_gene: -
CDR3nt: TGCAGTGCTGGGCAGTCCTACGAGCAGTACTTC
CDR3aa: CSAGQSYEQYF

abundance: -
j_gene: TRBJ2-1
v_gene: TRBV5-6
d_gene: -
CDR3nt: TGTGCCAGCCGTACGTCCTTTACAGGTGAGCAGTTCTTC
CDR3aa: CASRTSFTGEQFF

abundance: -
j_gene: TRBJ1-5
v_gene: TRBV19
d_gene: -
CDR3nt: TGTGCCAGTAGTATAGGTCCCGAACCCCGCAATCAGCCCCAGCATTTT
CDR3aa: CASSIGPEPRNQPQHF

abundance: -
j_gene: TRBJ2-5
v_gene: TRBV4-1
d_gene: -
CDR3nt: TGCGCCAGCAGCCAAGTAACACGCCAAGAGACCCAGTACTTC
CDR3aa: CASSQVTRQETQYF

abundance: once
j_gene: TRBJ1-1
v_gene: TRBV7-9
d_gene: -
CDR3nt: TGTGCCAGCAGCGCATTAAGACAGGTCCCTGAAGCTTTCTTT
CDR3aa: CASSALRQVPEAFF

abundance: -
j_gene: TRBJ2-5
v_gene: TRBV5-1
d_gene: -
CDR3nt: TGCGCCAGCAGCTCCTTGGAGACCCAGTACTTC
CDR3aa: CASSSLETQYF

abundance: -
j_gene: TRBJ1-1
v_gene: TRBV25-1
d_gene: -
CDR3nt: TGTGCCAGCACTCGACAGAAGAGCATGAACACTGAAGCTTTCTTT
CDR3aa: CASTRQKSMNTEAFF

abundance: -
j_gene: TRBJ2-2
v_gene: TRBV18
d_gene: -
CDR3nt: TGTGCCAGCTCACCACCGGGACGGCGGGGCACCGGGGAGCTGTTTTTT
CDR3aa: CASSPPGRRGTGELFF

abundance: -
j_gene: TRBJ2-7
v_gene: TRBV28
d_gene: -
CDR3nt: TGTGCCAGCAGTGATACAGGGATTAGGGCCTACGAGCAGTACTTC
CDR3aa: CASSDTGIRAYEQYF

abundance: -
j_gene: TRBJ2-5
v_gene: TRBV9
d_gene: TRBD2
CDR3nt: TGTGCCAGCAGCGCGGGGGTAGCGGGAGGGCAAGAGACCCAGTACTTC
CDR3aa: CASSAGVAGGQETQYF

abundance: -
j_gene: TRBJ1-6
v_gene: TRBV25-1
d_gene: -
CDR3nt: TGTGCCAGCAGTGACCCGGCAGACATCTATAATTCACCCCTCCACTTT
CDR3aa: CASSDPADIYNSPLHF

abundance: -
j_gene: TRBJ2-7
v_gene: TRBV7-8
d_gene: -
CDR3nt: TGTGCCAGCAGCCCACAGGGGGGGAGCTCCTACGAGCAGTACTTC
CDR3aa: CASSPQGGSSYEQYF

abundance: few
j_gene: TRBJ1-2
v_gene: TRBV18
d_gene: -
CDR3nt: TGTGCCAGCTCCGATAGGGACAACGGCTACACCTTC
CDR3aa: CASSDRDNGYTF

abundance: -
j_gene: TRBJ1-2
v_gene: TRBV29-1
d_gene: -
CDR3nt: TGCAGCGTAAGGCGGATTCGGGGGATTGCTAACTATGGCTACACCTTC
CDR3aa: CSVRRIRGIANYGYTF

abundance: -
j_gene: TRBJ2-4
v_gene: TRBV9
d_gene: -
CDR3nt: TGTGCCAGCAGCATTTCGGACTCCAAGGGCATTCAGTACTTC
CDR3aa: CASSISDSKGIQYF

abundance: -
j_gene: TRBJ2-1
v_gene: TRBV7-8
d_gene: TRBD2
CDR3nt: TGTGCCAGCAGCGAACGAGTTAGCGGGAGACCCAATGAGCAGTTCTTC
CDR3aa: CASSERVSGRPNEQFF

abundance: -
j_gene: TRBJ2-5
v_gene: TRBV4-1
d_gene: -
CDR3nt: TGCGCCAGCAGCCAAATCCTTCTGGGGGAGACCCAGTACTTC
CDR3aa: CASSQILLGETQYF

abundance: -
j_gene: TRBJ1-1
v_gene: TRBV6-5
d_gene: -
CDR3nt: TGTGCCAGCAGTTGGACCCGCATGAACACTGAAGCTTTCTTT
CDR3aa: CASSWTRMNTEAFF

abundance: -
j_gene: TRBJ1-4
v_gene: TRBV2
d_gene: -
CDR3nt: TGTGCCAGCAGTGAGGGGAGGGCTAATGAAAAACTGTTTTTT
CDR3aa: CASSEGRANEKLFF

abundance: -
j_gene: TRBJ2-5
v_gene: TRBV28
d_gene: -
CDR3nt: TGTGCCAGCAGCGAAGCAGGGGAAGAGACCCAGTACTTC
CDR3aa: CASSEAGEETQYF

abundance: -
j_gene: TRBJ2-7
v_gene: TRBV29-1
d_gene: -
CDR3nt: TGCAGCACCAGGACAGACCCCTCTGGCGCCCAGTACTTC
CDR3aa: CSTRTDPSGAQYF

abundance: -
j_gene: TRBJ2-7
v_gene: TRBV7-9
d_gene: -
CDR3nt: TGTGCCAGCAGCAAAGAGGGAGGAGGATTGGAGCAGTACTTC
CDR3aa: CASSKEGGGLEQYF

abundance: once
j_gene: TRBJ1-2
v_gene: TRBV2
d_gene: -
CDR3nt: TGTGCCAGCAGTGATCAAAGCGGGGGGAACTATGGCTACACCTTC
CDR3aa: CASSDQSGGNYGYTF

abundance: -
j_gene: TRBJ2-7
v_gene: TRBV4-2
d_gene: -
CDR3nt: TGTGCCAGCAGCTCTATCCCAAGGACGGAATCCTACGAGCAGTACTTC
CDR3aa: CASSSIPRTESYEQYF

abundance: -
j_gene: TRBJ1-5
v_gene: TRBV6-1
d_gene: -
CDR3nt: TGTGCCAGCAGTGAAGAACAGGATCAGCCCCAGCATTTT
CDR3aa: CASSEEQDQPQHF

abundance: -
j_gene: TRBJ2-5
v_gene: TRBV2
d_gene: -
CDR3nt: TGTGCCAGCAGTGAGGTGGGCAGGGGGGCCCAAGAGACCCAGTACTTC
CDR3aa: CASSEVGRGAQETQYF

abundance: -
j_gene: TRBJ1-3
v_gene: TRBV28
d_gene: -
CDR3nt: TGTGCCAGCAGTTTTTCCCCTGGAAACACCATATATTTT
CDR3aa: CASSFSPGNTIYF

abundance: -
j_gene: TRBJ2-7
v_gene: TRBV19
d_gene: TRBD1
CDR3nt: TGTGCCAGTCAAGGGACAGGGTATGGCGAGCAGTACTTC
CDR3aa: CASQGTGYGEQYF

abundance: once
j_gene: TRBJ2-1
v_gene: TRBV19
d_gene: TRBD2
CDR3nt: TGTGCCAGTAGTGAGGGACAGGGAGCTAGCGGGAGGATCTACAATGAGCAGTTCTTC
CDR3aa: CASSEGQGASGRIYNEQFF

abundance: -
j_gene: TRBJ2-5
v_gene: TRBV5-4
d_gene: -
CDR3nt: TGTGCCAGCAGCTTGGACTTCGGTGGGCGGGGTAGCGAAGAGACCCAGTACTTC
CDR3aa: CASSLDFGGRGSEETQYF